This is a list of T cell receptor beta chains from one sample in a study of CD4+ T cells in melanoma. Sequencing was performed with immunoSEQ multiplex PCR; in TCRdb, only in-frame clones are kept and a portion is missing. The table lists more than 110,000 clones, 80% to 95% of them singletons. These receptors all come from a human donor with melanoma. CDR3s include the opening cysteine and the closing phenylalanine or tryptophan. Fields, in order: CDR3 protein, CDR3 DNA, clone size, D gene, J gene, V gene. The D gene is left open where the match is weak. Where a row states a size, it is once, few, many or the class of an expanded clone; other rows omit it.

CDR3aa: CASSIDRGGRGTGELFF; CDR3nt: TGTGCCAGTAGTATAGATCGCGGGGGTAGAGGCACCGGGGAGCTGTTTTTT; abundance: once; d_gene: TRBD2; j_gene: TRBJ2-2; v_gene: TRBV19
CDR3aa: CASSLALSDRDNQPQHF; CDR3nt: TGTGCCAGCAGCTTGGCCTTATCAGACAGGGACAATCAGCCCCAGCATTTT; abundance: -; d_gene: TRBD1; j_gene: TRBJ1-5; v_gene: TRBV5-6
CDR3aa: CASSPQQGQGYTF; CDR3nt: TGTGCCAGCAGTCCGCAACAGGGGCAAGGCTACACCTTC; abundance: -; d_gene: TRBD1; j_gene: TRBJ1-2; v_gene: TRBV6-6
CDR3aa: CASSQETVFTDTQYF; CDR3nt: TGCGCCAGCAGCCAAGAAACAGTATTTACAGATACGCAGTATTTT; abundance: -; d_gene: -; j_gene: TRBJ2-3; v_gene: TRBV4-1
CDR3aa: CASSVAVRDVDRTNTGELFF; CDR3nt: TGTGCCAGCAGCGTAGCTGTACGGGACGTCGATAGAACGAACACCGGGGAGCTGTTTTTT; abundance: -; d_gene: -; j_gene: TRBJ2-2; v_gene: TRBV9
CDR3aa: CASSYGLASYNEQFF; CDR3nt: TGTGCCAGCAGTTACGGACTAGCGTCATACAATGAGCAGTTCTTC; abundance: -; d_gene: TRBD2; j_gene: TRBJ2-1; v_gene: TRBV6-5
CDR3aa: CASSPGQGTNYGYTF; CDR3nt: TGTGCCAGCAGCCCGGGGCAGGGGACTAACTATGGCTACACCTTC; abundance: -; d_gene: -; j_gene: TRBJ1-2; v_gene: TRBV7-6
CDR3aa: CASSVSGGGNTGELFF; CDR3nt: TGTGCCAGCAGCGTTAGCGGGGGGGGAAACACCGGGGAGCTGTTTTTT; abundance: -; d_gene: TRBD2; j_gene: TRBJ2-2; v_gene: TRBV5-4
CDR3aa: CASSPQGGDTEAFF; CDR3nt: TGTGCCAGCTCCCCACAGGGAGGGGACACTGAAGCTTTCTTT; abundance: -; d_gene: -; j_gene: TRBJ1-1; v_gene: TRBV18
CDR3aa: CSVLAGGETQYF; CDR3nt: TGCAGCGTTCTAGCGGGAGGGGAGACCCAGTACTTC; abundance: -; d_gene: TRBD2; j_gene: TRBJ2-5; v_gene: TRBV29-1
CDR3aa: CASSGVGQGHEQYF; CDR3nt: TGTGCCAGCAGTGGTGTCGGACAGGGCCACGAGCAGTACTTC; abundance: once; d_gene: TRBD1; j_gene: TRBJ2-7; v_gene: TRBV6-1
CDR3aa: CASNNWGRGGGETQYF; CDR3nt: TGTGCCAGCAACAATTGGGGGCGGGGGGGCGGAGAGACCCAGTACTTC; abundance: -; d_gene: TRBD2; j_gene: TRBJ2-5; v_gene: TRBV7-2
CDR3aa: CASSLGGAGDLYNEQFF; CDR3nt: TGTGCCAGCAGCTTGGGTGGAGCGGGGGACCTCTACAATGAGCAGTTCTTC; abundance: -; d_gene: TRBD2; j_gene: TRBJ2-1; v_gene: TRBV5-6
CDR3aa: CASSLGQNYEQYF; CDR3nt: TGCGCCAGCAGCTTGGGGCAGAACTACGAGCAGTACTTC; abundance: -; d_gene: -; j_gene: TRBJ2-7; v_gene: TRBV5-1
CDR3aa: CASSSPGVSRTQYF; CDR3nt: TGTGCCAGCAGCTCCCCGGGGGTCAGTAGGACCCAGTACTTC; abundance: -; d_gene: -; j_gene: TRBJ2-5; v_gene: TRBV5-4
CDR3aa: CASSLQSGGGYTF; CDR3nt: TGTGCCAGCAGTTTACAGTCTGGAGGGGGCTACACCTTC; abundance: few; d_gene: -; j_gene: TRBJ1-2; v_gene: TRBV6-6
CDR3aa: CSARENIQYF; CDR3nt: TGCAGTGCTAGGGAAAACATTCAGTACTTC; abundance: -; d_gene: -; j_gene: TRBJ2-4; v_gene: TRBV20-1
CDR3aa: CASGPRGGEKLFF; CDR3nt: TGTGCCAGCGGCCCGAGGGGTGGCGAAAAACTGTTTTTT; abundance: -; d_gene: -; j_gene: TRBJ1-4; v_gene: TRBV14
CDR3aa: CASGLELAGGTDTQYF; CDR3nt: TGTGCTAGTGGTTTGGAGCTAGCGGGGGGCACAGATACGCAGTATTTT; abundance: -; d_gene: TRBD2; j_gene: TRBJ2-3; v_gene: TRBV12-5
CDR3aa: CASSPDPNTGELFF; CDR3nt: TGCGCCAGCAGCCCCGACCCGAACACCGGGGAGCTGTTTTTT; abundance: -; d_gene: -; j_gene: TRBJ2-2; v_gene: TRBV5-1
CDR3aa: CASSPSAGRGSVTEKLFF; CDR3nt: TGTGCCAGCTCACCCTCCGCGGGCAGGGGGAGTGTCACTGAAAAACTGTTTTTT; abundance: -; d_gene: TRBD1; j_gene: TRBJ1-4; v_gene: TRBV18
CDR3aa: CASSWAGGPYEQYF; CDR3nt: TGTGCCAGCAGCTGGGCGGGGGGGCCCTACGAGCAGTACTTC; abundance: -; d_gene: TRBD2; j_gene: TRBJ2-7; v_gene: TRBV7-2
CDR3aa: CARTPGNENTEAFF; CDR3nt: TGTGCCAGAACCCCTGGGAACGAGAACACTGAAGCTTTCTTT; abundance: -; d_gene: -; j_gene: TRBJ1-1; v_gene: TRBV5-3
CDR3aa: CSVDLDITEAFF; CDR3nt: TGCAGCGTTGACCTTGATATCACTGAAGCTTTCTTT; abundance: -; d_gene: -; j_gene: TRBJ1-1; v_gene: TRBV29-1
CDR3aa: CASSFRGLGNTEAFF; CDR3nt: TGCGCCAGCAGCTTTAGGGGACTGGGGAACACTGAAGCTTTCTTT; abundance: -; d_gene: -; j_gene: TRBJ1-1; v_gene: TRBV5-1
CDR3aa: CASKSEAGASPLHF; CDR3nt: TGTGCCTCAAAGTCAGAAGCGGGGGCTTCACCCCTCCACTTT; abundance: -; d_gene: -; j_gene: TRBJ1-6; v_gene: TRBV19
CDR3aa: CASGLRGAYNEQFF; CDR3nt: TGTGCCAGCGGCCTTCGCGGGGCCTACAATGAGCAGTTCTTC; abundance: -; d_gene: -; j_gene: TRBJ2-1; v_gene: TRBV2
CDR3aa: CASSATSGGRETQYF; CDR3nt: TGTGCCAGCAGTGCGACGTCAGGGGGCAGGGAGACCCAGTACTTC; abundance: once; d_gene: TRBD1; j_gene: TRBJ2-5; v_gene: TRBV6-1
CDR3aa: CASSQADVRYGYTF; CDR3nt: TGTGCCAGCAGCCAAGCTGACGTTCGCTATGGCTACACCTTC; abundance: -; d_gene: -; j_gene: TRBJ1-2; v_gene: TRBV14
CDR3aa: CASSLQETQYF; CDR3nt: TGTGCCAGCAGCCTTCAAGAGACCCAGTACTTC; abundance: -; d_gene: -; j_gene: TRBJ2-5; v_gene: TRBV7-6
CDR3aa: CASSLLGGSSYTGELFF; CDR3nt: TGTGCCAGTAGTCTGCTGGGAGGTTCTTCTTACACCGGGGAGCTGTTTTTT; abundance: once; d_gene: -; j_gene: TRBJ2-2; v_gene: TRBV19
CDR3aa: CASSQDVDRGPSTEAFF; CDR3nt: TGCGCCAGCAGCCAAGACGTGGACAGGGGGCCCTCCACTGAAGCTTTCTTT; abundance: -; d_gene: TRBD1; j_gene: TRBJ1-1; v_gene: TRBV4-1
CDR3aa: CASTLGLSSYNEQFF; CDR3nt: TGTGCCAGCACCCTCGGGCTCAGCTCCTACAATGAGCAGTTCTTC; abundance: -; d_gene: -; j_gene: TRBJ2-1; v_gene: TRBV7-2
CDR3aa: CASIVTFTGVSNQPQHF; CDR3nt: TGCGCCAGCATTGTAACCTTTACGGGGGTTAGCAATCAGCCCCAGCATTTT; abundance: once; d_gene: -; j_gene: TRBJ1-5; v_gene: TRBV5-1
CDR3aa: CASSQDRGSTEAFF; CDR3nt: TGTGCCAGCAGCCAAGATAGGGGGAGTACTGAAGCTTTCTTT; abundance: -; d_gene: -; j_gene: TRBJ1-1; v_gene: TRBV4-2
CDR3aa: CASSLGAGKNTEAFF; CDR3nt: TGCGCCAGCAGCTTAGGCGCAGGGAAAAACACTGAAGCTTTCTTT; abundance: -; d_gene: -; j_gene: TRBJ1-1; v_gene: TRBV5-1
CDR3aa: CAWRTGDYGYTF; CDR3nt: TGTGCCTGGAGAACAGGGGACTATGGCTACACCTTC; abundance: -; d_gene: TRBD1; j_gene: TRBJ1-2; v_gene: TRBV30
CDR3aa: CATSREGGRGDYGYTF; CDR3nt: TGTGCCACCAGCAGAGAGGGTGGCAGGGGGGACTATGGCTACACCTTC; abundance: -; d_gene: TRBD1; j_gene: TRBJ1-2; v_gene: TRBV15
CDR3aa: CASSLTRDTEAFF; CDR3nt: TGTGCCAGCAGCTTAACGAGGGACACTGAAGCTTTCTTT; abundance: -; d_gene: -; j_gene: TRBJ1-1; v_gene: TRBV7-3
CDR3aa: CASSSAGGQAYEQYF; CDR3nt: TGCGCCAGCAGCTCAGCAGGGGGGCAGGCCTACGAGCAGTACTTC; abundance: -; d_gene: -; j_gene: TRBJ2-7; v_gene: TRBV5-1
CDR3aa: CASSPSSSVGEKLFF; CDR3nt: TGTGCCAGCAGTCCCTCTAGCAGTGTGGGGGAAAAACTGTTTTTT; abundance: -; d_gene: -; j_gene: TRBJ1-4; v_gene: TRBV6-6
CDR3aa: CASSEYGGEQETQYF; CDR3nt: TGTGCCAGCAGTGAATATGGTGGGGAGCAAGAGACCCAGTACTTC; abundance: -; d_gene: -; j_gene: TRBJ2-5; v_gene: TRBV2
CDR3aa: CASSFGRVNSPLHF; CDR3nt: TGTGCCAGCAGCTTTGGCAGAGTGAATTCACCCCTCCACTTT; abundance: -; d_gene: -; j_gene: TRBJ1-6; v_gene: TRBV13
CDR3aa: CASSAGPGQPQHF; CDR3nt: TGCGCCAGCAGTGCAGGTCCAGGGCAGCCCCAGCATTTT; abundance: -; d_gene: -; j_gene: TRBJ1-5; v_gene: TRBV10-1
CDR3aa: CASSSDHLDTQYF; CDR3nt: TGCGCCAGCAGCTCCGACCACCTAGATACGCAGTATTTT; abundance: -; d_gene: -; j_gene: TRBJ2-3; v_gene: TRBV5-1
CDR3aa: CASSVNRGGNTIYF; CDR3nt: TGTGCCAGCAGTGTGAACAGGGGTGGAAACACCATATATTTT; abundance: once; d_gene: TRBD1; j_gene: TRBJ1-3; v_gene: TRBV6-1
CDR3aa: CASSQPLGRIRGDTEAFF; CDR3nt: TGTGCCAGCAGCCAGCCCCTCGGAAGAATCCGAGGGGACACTGAAGCTTTCTTT; abundance: -; d_gene: -; j_gene: TRBJ1-1; v_gene: TRBV4-2
CDR3aa: CASSREFTDTQYF; CDR3nt: TGTGCTAGTTCTCGCGAATTCACAGATACGCAGTATTTT; abundance: -; d_gene: -; j_gene: TRBJ2-3; v_gene: TRBV12-5
CDR3aa: CAWSVLGARGYEQYF; CDR3nt: TGTGCCTGGAGTGTATTGGGTGCGCGGGGCTACGAGCAGTACTTC; abundance: -; d_gene: -; j_gene: TRBJ2-7; v_gene: TRBV30
CDR3aa: CARSPRGQGFSNEQFF; CDR3nt: TGTGCCAGAAGCCCCCGCGGACAGGGGTTTTCCAATGAGCAGTTCTTC; abundance: few; d_gene: TRBD1; j_gene: TRBJ2-1; v_gene: TRBV5-3
CDR3aa: CASGRIGNTQYF; CDR3nt: TGTGCCAGCGGACGGATCGGGAATACGCAGTATTTT; abundance: -; d_gene: -; j_gene: TRBJ2-3; v_gene: TRBV19
CDR3aa: CASSRDSANYGYTF; CDR3nt: TGTGCCAGCAGCAGGGACAGCGCTAACTATGGCTACACCTTC; abundance: -; d_gene: TRBD1; j_gene: TRBJ1-2; v_gene: TRBV6-6
CDR3aa: CAWSRLKGTGTGEQPQHF; CDR3nt: TGTGCCTGGAGCCGTTTAAAAGGGACCGGGACAGGGGAACAGCCCCAGCATTTT; abundance: -; d_gene: TRBD1; j_gene: TRBJ1-5; v_gene: TRBV30
CDR3aa: CAGLRDRAGEKLFF; CDR3nt: TGTGCCGGATTACGGGACAGGGCGGGCGAAAAACTGTTTTTT; abundance: -; d_gene: TRBD1; j_gene: TRBJ1-4; v_gene: TRBV2